These T cell receptor beta chains were read from a single sample in a study of blood T cell repertoires in COVID-19. Sequencing used immunoSEQ multiplex PCR; TCRdb keeps in-frame clones, though not all of them. The sample lists around 72,000 clones; roughly 79% were seen once. Sequenced material: peripheral blood. The receptors originated from a woman in her 70s with acute or convalescent COVID-19. Each CDR3 is given with its conserved first and last residue. The D gene is left open where the match is weak. Size is omitted from some rows. Given values are once, few, many or a class for expanded clones.

D gene	CDR3 length	V gene	clone size	J gene	CDR3 DNA	CDR3 protein
-	15	TRBV9	-	TRBJ1-2	TGTGCCAGCAGCTCCCAATGGGGGCGTAGCTATGGCTACACCTTC	CASSSQWGRSYGYTF
TRBD1	17	TRBV28	few	TRBJ1-2	TGTGCCAGCAGTTTATTAGGGACAGGGGGCAGTAACTATGGCTACACCTTC	CASSLLGTGGSNYGYTF
TRBD2	16	TRBV5-8	-	TRBJ2-3	TGTGCCAGCAGCCGTGGACTAGCGGGAGTCTCAGATACGCAGTATTTT	CASSRGLAGVSDTQYF
-	13	TRBV7-7	-	TRBJ2-5	TGTGCCAGCAGCCGTGGGGCAGAAGAGACCCAGTACTTC	CASSRGAEETQYF
TRBD2	15	TRBV28	-	TRBJ2-1	TGTGCCAGCAGTTTCGGACTAGCGGGAGGGAATGAGCAGTTCTTC	CASSFGLAGGNEQFF
-	17	TRBV27	few	TRBJ2-7	TGTGCCAGCCACCTCAGAGGCCCCAGTCCAATGCCCTACGAGCAGTACTTC	CASHLRGPSPMPYEQYF
-	13	TRBV12-3/TRBV12-4	few	TRBJ1-6	TGTGCCAGCAGTTTACAGTCGGGTTCACCCCTCCACTTT	CASSLQSGSPLHF
TRBD2	18	TRBV19	once	TRBJ2-5	TGTGCCAGTAGTATGGAGGGAAGTAGCGGGAGTTCCGGGGAGACCCAGTACTTC	CASSMEGSSGSSGETQYF
-	15	TRBV7-3	few	TRBJ2-1	TGTGCCAGCAGCTTAAGCGGGAATCCATACAATGAGCAGTTCTTC	CASSLSGNPYNEQFF
-	16	TRBV28	-	TRBJ2-1	TGTGCCAGCAGTTTATATAGGCGGCTAGCCTACAATGAGCAGTTCTTC	CASSLYRRLAYNEQFF
TRBD1	13	TRBV28	few	TRBJ2-7	TGTGCCAGCAGTTCCCCAGGGGGCGGCGAGCAGTACTTC	CASSSPGGGEQYF
-	19	TRBV7-2	-	TRBJ2-1	TGTGCCAGCAGCCCACCGGGGGTGGTATCCCGGAGCTCCTACAATGAGCAGTTCTTC	CASSPPGVVSRSSYNEQFF
-	15	TRBV28	-	TRBJ1-5	TGTGCCAGCAGTTTGCCTCCGGGAGCCAATCAGCCCCAGCATTTT	CASSLPPGANQPQHF
-	15	TRBV7-6	-	TRBJ1-5	TGTGCCAGCAGCTTATCTGGAGGGGGGGGGCAGCCCCAGCATTTT	CASSLSGGGGQPQHF
TRBD1	16	TRBV7-6	-	TRBJ1-5	TGTGCCAGCAGCTTAGGGGACAGGTTGAGCAATCAGCCCCAGCATTTT	CASSLGDRLSNQPQHF
TRBD1	16	TRBV10-1	few	TRBJ2-5	TGCGCCAGCAGTTATGCCCGGGACAGGGGGTTGAAGACCCAGTACTTC	CASSYARDRGLKTQYF
-	14	TRBV7-9	-	TRBJ1-1	TGTGCCAGCAGCTTAGGGCGGGGGAACACTGAAGCTTTCTTT	CASSLGRGNTEAFF
-	13	TRBV5-1	-	TRBJ1-2	TGCGCCAGCAGCTTGGATCCAAACTATGGCTACACCTTC	CASSLDPNYGYTF
-	14	TRBV6-5	-	TRBJ1-6	TGTGCCAGCGCCCCGCGGGGTAGGAATTCACCCCTCCACTTT	CASAPRGRNSPLHF
TRBD2	16	TRBV30	-	TRBJ2-3	TGTGCCTGGAGTGCTAGCGGGACTACTAGCACAGATACGCAGTATTTT	CAWSASGTTSTDTQYF
-	15	TRBV2	-	TRBJ2-7	TGTGCCAGCAGTGGGGAACAGGGTCTTTACTACGAGCAGTACTTC	CASSGEQGLYYEQYF
-	15	TRBV15	few	TRBJ2-1	TGTGCCACCAGCAGACTAACGACAGGGAGGAATGAGCAGTTCTTC	CATSRLTTGRNEQFF
-	11	TRBV30	-	TRBJ1-1	TGTGCCTGGAGAGAGATCACTGAAGCTTTCTTT	CAWREITEAFF
TRBD1	14	TRBV4-2	few	TRBJ1-3	TGTGCCAGCAGCCAAGAACAGGGGAGAAACACCATATATTTT	CASSQEQGRNTIYF
TRBD2	16	TRBV2	-	TRBJ2-7	TGTGCCAGCAGGGGGGGGACTAGCGGGAGATCCTACGAGCAGTACTTC	CASRGGTSGRSYEQYF
TRBD2	14	TRBV11-2	-	TRBJ2-1	TGTGCCAGCAGCTTAGCGGATTCGGGGGGGGAGCAGTTCTTC	CASSLADSGGEQFF
TRBD2	16	TRBV10-1	-	TRBJ2-7	TGCGCCAGCAGTCCTGACCCTAGCGGACTTCCCTACGAGCAGTACTTC	CASSPDPSGLPYEQYF
TRBD2	16	TRBV7-2	-	TRBJ2-1	TGTGCCAGCAGCCCGCCGGGACTAGCGAGATACAATGAGCAGTTCTTC	CASSPPGLARYNEQFF
-	13	TRBV6-2/TRBV6-3	once	TRBJ1-1	TGTGCCAGCAGTTATGCGAGGAACACTGAAGCTTTCTTT	CASSYARNTEAFF
TRBD1	15	TRBV6-2/TRBV6-3	-	TRBJ2-1	TGTGCCAGCAGCTATGGGACAGGGGCGTACCGTGAGCAGTTCTTC	CASSYGTGAYREQFF
TRBD1	16	TRBV28	-	TRBJ1-1	TGTGCCAGCAGTTTAGGGACAGCCTTAGGGGACACTGAAGCTTTCTTT	CASSLGTALGDTEAFF
-	15	TRBV7-8	-	TRBJ1-4	TGTGCCAGCAGCCGGGACGGAAGGGGGGGTGAAAAACTGTTTTTT	CASSRDGRGGEKLFF
-	15	TRBV28	-	TRBJ1-5	TGTGCCAGCAGTCCATCAGGGGAAGGTAATCAGCCCCAGCATTTT	CASSPSGEGNQPQHF
TRBD2	12	TRBV6-1	-	TRBJ2-1	TGTGCCAGCAGTGAAAGTCGGGGGGGAAAGTTCTTC	CASSESRGGKFF
TRBD1	15	TRBV5-1	-	TRBJ2-3	TGCGCCAGCAGCTCCTCGGGACAGGACACAGATACGCAGTATTTT	CASSSSGQDTDTQYF
TRBD2	18	TRBV3-1/TRBV3-2	-	TRBJ2-2	TGTGCCAGCAGCCAACCCTCGTGGCCTAGCGGGAACATAGGGGAGCTGTTTTTT	CASSQPSWPSGNIGELFF
-	15	TRBV28	-	TRBJ2-7	TGTGCCAGCAGTCCACAATCCAGGGTTTCCTACGAGCAGTACTTC	CASSPQSRVSYEQYF
-	13	TRBV6-5	-	TRBJ1-1	TGTGCCAGCACCGGGACACCGAACACTGAAGCTTTCTTT	CASTGTPNTEAFF
-	14	TRBV30	-	TRBJ1-5	TGTGCCTGGAGTGTTAGCTACCCGGGATCGGCCCAGCATTTT	CAWSVSYPGSAQHF
TRBD1	14	TRBV5-1	-	TRBJ2-2	TGCGCCAGCAGCTGGGGACAGGGCACCGGGGAGCTGTTTTTT	CASSWGQGTGELFF
TRBD1	15	TRBV5-1	-	TRBJ2-7	TGCGCCAGCAGCTTCCCGGGACAGGGGGTCAACGAGCAGTACTTC	CASSFPGQGVNEQYF
TRBD2	15	TRBV6-2/TRBV6-3	few	TRBJ2-1	TGTGCCAGCAGCTGGACTAGCGGGAAATACAATGAGCAGTTCTTC	CASSWTSGKYNEQFF
TRBD1	14	TRBV2	-	TRBJ1-2	TGTGCCAGTAACCGGGACAGGGGGAACTATGGCTACACCTTC	CASNRDRGNYGYTF
-	13	TRBV5-4	-	TRBJ1-5	TGTGCCAGCAGCTTGGATCACAATCAGCCCCAGCATTTT	CASSLDHNQPQHF
-	15	TRBV18	once	TRBJ2-5	TGTGCCAGCTCACCACCCGGGCGGGGTTTGGAGACCCAGTACTTC	CASSPPGRGLETQYF
-	13	TRBV28	-	TRBJ1-2	TGTGCCAGCGAGATGACTGGCGCAGGGGGCTACACCTTC	CASEMTGAGGYTF
TRBD1	16	TRBV2	-	TRBJ2-7	TGTGCCAGCAGTGAAGCGGGGGGGACAGGGCTCTACGAGCAGTACTTC	CASSEAGGTGLYEQYF
-	13	TRBV4-2	-	TRBJ1-2	TGTGCCAGCAGCCGAGTGGAGAAACGGGGCTACACCTTC	CASSRVEKRGYTF
-	12	TRBV29-1	-	TRBJ2-5	TGCAGCGTTGAACTCCGGCGGGGTGGCCAGTACTTC	CSVELRRGGQYF
-	16	TRBV18	-	TRBJ2-7	TGTGCCAGCTCACCAAGCTTAGGACAGTCCTCCTACGAGCAGTACTTC	CASSPSLGQSSYEQYF
-	11	TRBV10-2	-	TRBJ1-1	TGCGCCAGCATTCGTGACACTGAAGCTTTCTTT	CASIRDTEAFF
-	15	TRBV5-4	-	TRBJ2-1	TGTGCCAGCAGCCCGGACTCCAGTGGGAGCCATGAGCAGTTCTTC	CASSPDSSGSHEQFF